This passage covers 8 T cell receptor beta chains from one sample sequenced in a study of OX40 agonist ivuxolimab in advanced cancers. The assay was immunoSEQ multiplex PCR, and TCRdb's table has in-frame clones only and misses some. Among tens of thousands of clones listed, around 94% were seen once. The sequences come from CD4+ or CD8+ T cells sorted from blood, collected in a trial of the OX40 agonist ivuxolimab. The receptor set was obtained from an adult with an advanced solid tumor such as melanoma, head and neck, liver or kidney cancer.

The chain couples TRBV29-1 to TRBJ1-5; 7 nucleotides line up with TRBD1. Germline V CDR1 and CDR2: SQVTM, ANQGSEA. CDR3 length: 15 amino acids. With 4 bases clipped from V and 1 base from J, the junction kept 7 bases outside the gene matches. Here the CDR3 reads CSVAQGMGSNQPQHF. The CDR3 bases are TGCAGCGTTGCACAGGGGATGGGAAGCAATCAGCCCCAGCATTTT.

This clone appeared a few times. The rearrangement joins TRBV6-6 to TRBJ2-7; perhaps TRBD2 as D (5 bases). The CDR3 covers 13 residues. Trimming pared 4 bases from V and 3 bases from J, leaving 10 bases between. The germline V gene encodes CDR1 MNHNY and CDR2 SVGAGI (reference sequence). In DNA form, the CDR3 reads TGTGCCAGCAGTTTTGGTAGCGTCTACGAGCAGTACTTC. It codes for CASSFGSVYEQYF.

The chain is built from TRBV11-3 and TRBJ2-7; 7 bases are shared with TRBD2. V lost 0 bases, J lost 3 bases, and 5 bases stayed unmatched. The germline CDR1 and CDR2 sequences are SGHNT and YENEEA. The CDR3 is 15 amino acids. The CDR3 DNA follows: TGTGCCAGCAGCTTAGATGGGCCTAGCGGCTACGAGCAGTACTTC. Its translation: CASSLDGPSGYEQYF.

This sequence joins TRBV7-3 and TRBJ2-3; D ambiguous. Per germline, CDR1 SGHTA and CDR2 FQGTGA. Trimming pared 5 bases from V and 1 base from J, leaving 10 bases between. The CDR3 has 14 residues. The CDR3: CASSTGVGTDTQYF. CDR3 nucleotides: TGTGCCAGCAGCACTGGGGTAGGCACAGATACGCAGTATTTT.

This chain joins TRBV9 and TRBJ2-2; D unclear. There are 15 residues in the CDR3. V lost 0 bases and J 0 bases, leaving 6 bases between the germline ends. Germline assignment: CDR1 SGDLS and CDR2 YYNGEE. The CDR3 coding sequence is TGTGCCAGCAGCGTAGGGTCCGCGAACACCGGGGAGCTGTTTTTT. Amino acids: CASSVGSANTGELFF.

This clone showed up just once. The chain couples TRBV2 to TRBJ2-7; 11 bases map to TRBD2. The germline gives CDR1 SNHLY, CDR2 FYNNEI. There are 15 residues in the CDR3. Trimming cost V 6 bases and J 2 bases; bases outside gene matches: 6. The CDR3 coding sequence is TGTGCCAGCAGCGTGGGACTAGCGGAAGCCTACGAGCAGTACTTC. Protein sequence: CASSVGLAEAYEQYF.

The rearrangement links TRBV28 to TRBJ1-2; TRBD1 might be the D (6 bases). Trimming shortened V by 5 bases and J by 4 bases, and 11 bases separated the two germline ends. There are 13 residues in the CDR3. CDR1 MDHEN and CDR2 SYDVKM come from the germline V gene. The chain's CDR3 is CASSTGLGYGYTF. Here the CDR3 DNA reads TGTGCCAGCAGTACAGGGTTGGGCTATGGCTACACCTTC.

The chain combines TRBV7-9 with TRBJ2-5, with no clear D. Per the germline V gene, CDR1 is SEHNR and CDR2 is FQNEAQ (reference sequence). V was clipped by 4 bases and J by 4 bases, with 13 bases between them. This CDR3 region has 14 residues. The CDR3 is CASSSIVVRETQYF. CDR3 bases: TGTGCCAGCAGCTCGATAGTAGTCCGAGAGACCCAGTACTTC.